This TCR beta chain was observed in a study of T cell responses to AZD1222 COVID-19 vaccine. Profiled with immunoSEQ multiplex PCR; TCRdb holds only in-frame clones, not every one. The sample yields roughly 180,000 clones, approximately 90% seen once. The V end was cut by 4 bases, the J end by 3 bases, with 12 bases between. The CDR3 consists of 13 residues. CDR1 is SQVTM, CDR2 ANQGSEA, per germline. Sequenced here: peripheral blood, sampled 28 days after the second AZD1222 dose. This TCR was sampled from an adult who received the AZD1222 COVID-19 vaccine. V gene TRBV29-1 combines with J gene TRBJ1-2; D not certain. The CDR3 region has the DNA TGCAGCGTTGGGATCCCGACTGACTATGGCTACACCTTC. Its translation is CSVGIPTDYGYTF.